The sequence of this T cell receptor beta chain was determined in a study of T cell responses to AZD1222 COVID-19 vaccine. The study's findings and limits: Sampling captured repertoires only after the peak T cell response. Spike-spanning, vaccine-associated CD4 TCRs were dominant at 160-218 and 743-854. Clonal diversity was possibly underestimated, and the donors were mostly white British, with more females. Seropositive at baseline were only five or six AZD1222 recipients.

To note about this clone: The antigen is undetermined.

Using immunoSEQ multiplex PCR, the repertoire was profiled, and TCRdb retains in-frame clones only, with some absent. The repertoire holds over 85,000 clones, with approximately 94% as singletons. This CDR3 has 16 residues. Germline V gene sequence: CDR1 ENHRY, CDR2 SYGVKD. J was trimmed by 2 bases and V by 10 bases; bases with no gene match: 7. The sequence derives from an adult in good health. Source: peripheral blood, taken on day 0 of AZD1222 vaccination. The chain recombines TRBV10-3 with TRBJ2-5, with 16 bases that match TRBD2. The DNA of the CDR3 is TGTGCCACCCGGGGACTAGCGGGGGGGTTACAAGAGACCCAGTACTTC. It codes for CATRGLAGGLQETQYF.